A single sample is the source of the 8 T cell receptor beta chains below, sequenced in a study of T cell repertoires in cytomegalovirus infection. The antigens these receptors bind are not known. TCRdb reanalysed the reads using MiXCR and keeps one entry per CDR3 protein. The table lists about 900,000 distinct CDR3 sequences, roughly 30% of them singletons. The source was cultured CD8+ T cells from PBMCs, collected from culture after CMV antigen stimulation. These receptor sequences come from a human donor in good health (CMV status not recorded). Some clones in this sample may be carry-over from other donors' samples.

The chain recombines TRBV15 with TRBJ1-5; a weak D match, TRBD1 (6 bases). CDR1 and CDR2 (germline): LNHNV, YYDKDF (reference sequence). Between the trimmed V and J ends, which lost 3 bases and 3 bases, there was a span of 15 bases. CDR3 length equals 16 residues. CDR3 coding DNA: TGTGCCACCAGCAGGGTAGACCAGGGGTACAATCAGCCCCAGCATTTT. It specifies CATSRVDQGYNQPQHF. The full variable domain, completed using reference TRBV15 and TRBJ1-5, is DAMVIQNPRYQVTQFGKPVTLSCSQTLNHNVMYWYQQKSSQAPKLLFHYYDKDFNNEADTPDNFQSRRPNTSFCFLDIRSPGLGDTAMYLCATSRVDQGYNQPQHFGDGTRLSIL.

This clonotype has ten or more counts. The chain has TRBV12-3 or TRBV12-4 and TRBJ2-5, with D possibly TRBD2 on 5 matching bases. The V end lost 3 bases, the J end lost 2 bases, and 10 bases lay between the germline ends. CDR3 length: 14 residues. CDR3 nucleotide sequence: TGTGCCAGCAGTTTGACGGGGAGTCAAGAGACCCAGTACTTC. Protein: CASSLTGSQETQYF.

This clonotype was seen a handful of times. The chain is built from TRBV19 and TRBJ1-2; no definite D call. The germline V gene has CDR1 LNHDA and CDR2 SQIVND (reference sequence). There are 12 residues in the CDR3. V lost 7 bases and J lost 8, with 14 bases in between. The DNA of the CDR3 is TGTGCCAGTACCTCGAGAGGGAGCGGCTACACCTTC. Amino acid sequence: CASTSRGSGYTF.

This chain uses TRBV7-4 with TRBJ2-1, with D perhaps TRBD2 (5 bases). Germline V CDR1 and CDR2: SGHVT, SQSDAQ. CDR3 length: 17 residues. The V end lost 1 base, the J end lost 8 bases, and 21 bases lay between the germline ends. The CDR3 nucleotides read TGTGCCAGCAGCTTAGTTTTCCGGACCCGGGAACGAGATGAGCAGTTCTTC. It translates to CASSLVFRTRERDEQFF.

This clonotype was seen a handful of times. V usage is TRBV10-3 and J usage is TRBJ2-3, with D perhaps given as TRBD1 or TRBD2 (6 bases each). Germline CDR1 reads ENHRY; CDR2 reads SYGVKD. This CDR3 contains 15 residues. The ends were cut back, 6 bases at V and 6 bases at J, with 19 bases in the middle. CDR3 loop: CAIRTRGPPGDTQYF. The CDR3 DNA reads as TGTGCCATCAGGACTCGGGGGCCCCCCGGGGATACGCAGTATTTT.

The V gene is TRBV6-6, the J gene TRBJ2-2, with D possibly being TRBD1 or TRBD2 (5 bases each). V was cut by 0 bases and J by 4 bases, with 12 bases left in between. Per germline, CDR1 MNHNY and CDR2 SVGAGI (reference sequence). This CDR3 is 16 amino acids long. The CDR3 DNA reads as TGTGCCAGCAGTTACTCCCCAATGGGGGTCACCGGGGAGCTGTTTTTT. It encodes CASSYSPMGVTGELFF.

The chain uses TRBV12-3 or TRBV12-4 and TRBJ1-5; D not certain. This CDR3 region has 12 residues. V shed 0 bases and J shed 10 bases, with 7 bases lying between them. CDR3 coding DNA: TGTGCCAGCAGTTTAGCAAGTCGACCCCAGCATTTT. Translation: CASSLASRPQHF.

This chain joins TRBV5-5 and TRBJ1-1; D gene uncertain. V gave up 1 base and J gave up 5 bases, with 18 bases separating them. The CDR3 totals 16 residues. Germline V gives CDR1 SGHKS, CDR2 YYEKEE (reference sequence). The CDR3 region has the DNA TGTGCCAGCAGCTTGCCCCCGGCTCGGGGTTGGACTGAAGCTTTCTTT. Translation: CASSLPPARGWTEAFF.